The present entry profiles one T cell receptor (beta chain) with its context. This sample was taken from a study of human T cells and chemical hapten exposure. At the level of the study: Sensitization involved placing 2% DPC onto a roughly 2 cm by roughly 2 cm region of upper inner arm skin. It was small differences in pooled library volume that mainly caused per-sample TCR yields to vary.

Original processing methods: The median was about 100,000 TCRs per sample, ranging roughly 20,000 to 750,000. TCRdb re-derived calls from the RACE reads in MiXCR, one entry per CDR3 protein. The V and J calls come from TCRdb's annotation, not from the publication. Found here are 190,000 or so distinct CDR3 sequences, under 30% of them singletons; the top ten hold 2% to 3%. V lost 6 bases to trimming and J lost 7 bases; unmatched junction nucleotides: 12. The CDR3 is 16 residues long. From germline, CDR1 is KGHSH and CDR2 LQKENI. As to time point: patch test 3, about 24 weeks after DPC sensitization. The treatment: therapeutic diphenylcyclopropenone sensitization with weekly scalp DPC. Those who donated were patients with alopecia, 18 to 70 years of age, and suitable for DPC.

Sequencing was performed on whole blood, taken in connection with sensitization to the hapten diphenylcyclopropenone (DPC). This chain uses TRBV18 with TRBJ2-4; 10 bases match TRBD2. This TCR was sampled from a woman aged 40 to 49 with alopecia areata. Some clones in this sample may be carry-over from other donors' samples. In DNA, the CDR3 is TGTGCCAGCTCGCCTACCGGGACTAGCGTTGGGAACATTCAGTACTTC. Translated: CASSPTGTSVGNIQYF.